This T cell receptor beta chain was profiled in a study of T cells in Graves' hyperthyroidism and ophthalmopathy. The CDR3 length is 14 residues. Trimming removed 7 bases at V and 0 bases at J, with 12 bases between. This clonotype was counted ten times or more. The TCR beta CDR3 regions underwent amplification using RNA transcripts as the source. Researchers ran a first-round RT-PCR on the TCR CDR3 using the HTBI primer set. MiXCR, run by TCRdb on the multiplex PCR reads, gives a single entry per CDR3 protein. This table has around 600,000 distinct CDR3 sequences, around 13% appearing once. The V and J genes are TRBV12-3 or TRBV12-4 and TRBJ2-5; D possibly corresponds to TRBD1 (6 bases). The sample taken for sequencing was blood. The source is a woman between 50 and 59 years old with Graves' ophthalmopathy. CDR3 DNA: TGTGCCAGCACCACAGGGACATACCAAGAGACCCAGTACTTC. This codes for CASTTGTYQETQYF.